Below, 30 T cell receptor beta chains from the same sample are listed, as sequenced in a study of identical twins. One entry per CDR3 protein results from TCRdb running MiXCR on the 5' RACE reads. The repertoire holds more than 1.5 million distinct CDR3 sequences, less than 40% seen once, with 0.25% to 0.3% in the top ten. Sequenced input: cord blood. The receptors originated from a newborn girl in good health.

V gene TRBV27 combines with J gene TRBJ2-2; 7 bases are a match to TRBD2. The trim removed 4 bases at V and 9 bases at J, leaving 17 bases unmatched. The V gene's germline CDR1 is MNHEY and CDR2 SMNVEV (reference sequence). The CDR3 is 17 amino acids. CDR3 region: CASSSPQRDYKTRELFF. The CDR3 nucleotides are TGTGCCAGCAGTTCACCTCAGCGGGACTACAAGACGAGGGAGCTGTTTTTT.

The CDR3 DNA follows: TGTGCCACCAGTGACCGAGACTACACTGAAGCTTTCTTT. Encoded protein: CATSDRDYTEAFF. The V call is TRBV24-1, the J call TRBJ1-1, with D unresolved. V was shortened by 4 bases and J by 3 bases, with 8 bases between the two germline ends. This CDR3 has 13 residues. Germline V gives CDR1 KGHDR, CDR2 SFDVKD.

The chain has TRBV28 and TRBJ2-7; no clear D. Germline V CDR1 and CDR2: MDHEN, SYDVKM. The CDR3 totals 13 residues. The V end was cut by 6 bases, the J end by 2 bases, with 11 bases between. Here the CDR3 reads CASSRSYTYEQYF. The CDR3 nucleotides read TGTGCCAGCAGCCGCAGCTACACCTACGAGCAGTACTTC.

The count of this clonotype is one. This chain links TRBV18 with TRBJ1-5; no clear D. V was shortened by 2 bases and J by 3 bases, with 8 bases between the two germline ends. CDR3 size: 14 residues. The germline V gene has CDR1 KGHSH and CDR2 LQKENI. This CDR3 is CASSPVPNNQPQHF. The CDR3 bases are TGTGCCAGCTCACCAGTACCGAACAATCAGCCCCAGCATTTT.

The chain employs TRBV6-1 and TRBJ1-4, with D unclear. The V gene lost 8 bases and the J gene lost 6 bases, with 16 bases spanning the gap. This CDR3 region has 14 residues. CDR1 MNHNS and CDR2 SASEGT come from the germline V gene. The DNA for the CDR3 is TGTGCCAGCCGCCTGACTGGGCTTCATGAAAAACTGTTTTTT. Protein product: CASRLTGLHEKLFF.

As for this clonotype: One base away lies a much larger clone, so this may be a sequencing read error. The chain links TRBV5-6 to TRBJ2-7; the match to TRBD2 covers 9 bases. This CDR3 has 14 amino acids. Germline-derived CDR1 and CDR2 are SGHDT and YYEEEE. J lost 6 bases, V lost 3 bases, and 7 bases had no gene match. The CDR3 coding sequence is TGTGCCAGCAGCTCCGGACTAGCGATCTGCGAGCAGTACTTC. Protein sequence: CASSSGLAICEQYF. Full variable domain (outside the CDR3, taken from reference TRBV5-6 and TRBJ2-7): DAGVTQSPTHLIKTRGQQVTLRCSPKSGHDTVSWYQQALGQGPQFIFQYYEEEERQRGNFPDRFSGHQFPNYSSELNVNALLLGDSALYLCASSSGLAICEQYFGPGTRLTVT.

This clonotype was found once. This sequence joins TRBV12-3 or TRBV12-4 and TRBJ1-5; D may be TRBD1 (5 bases). The CDR3 consists of 15 residues. V lost 0 bases, J lost 5 bases, and 11 bases lay in between. CDR3 sequence reads: CASSLAGGSDQPQHF. The CDR3 DNA is TGTGCCAGCAGTTTAGCGGGGGGATCGGATCAGCCCCAGCATTTT.

A few counts support this clonotype. The V call is TRBV27, the J call TRBJ1-2, with D unresolved. The CDR3 loop spans 14 amino acids. With 1 base removed from V and 0 bases from J, the gap between germline ends came to 6 bases. Germline V lookup: CDR1 MNHEY, CDR2 SMNVEV (reference sequence). The CDR3 DNA is TGTGCCAGCAGTTTATATCCAGCTAACTATGGCTACACCTTC. This codes for CASSLYPANYGYTF.

The chain recombines TRBV5-1 with TRBJ2-1, with TRBD2 matching over 7 bases. CDR1 is SGHRS and CDR2 is YFSETQ in the germline V gene. J gave up 5 bases and V 0 bases, and 5 bases lay outside the gene matches. This CDR3 is built from 15 residues. DNA for the CDR3: TGCGCCAGCAGCTTGGTGGGGGGGAATAACAATGAGCAGTTCTTC. Translated, it gives CASSLVGGNNNEQFF.

The table lists this clonotype with many counts. As DNA, the CDR3 is TGTGCCAGCAGCAAAGATGGGGAGACAGGGGGCGTCTATGGCTACACCTTC. Protein sequence: CASSKDGETGGVYGYTF. V usage is TRBV21-1 and J usage is TRBJ1-2; the listed D gene, TRBD1, was not tested against the DNA. TRBV21-1 is deemed a pseudogene. The CDR3 extends over 17 amino acids.

This rearrangement joins TRBV20-1 to TRBJ2-5, with 10 nucleotides matching TRBD1. After removal of 6 bases from V and 1 base from J, the junction contained 8 bases not matched to a gene. Germline CDR1 and CDR2: DFQATT and SNEGSKA (reference sequence). The CDR3 loop spans 15 amino acids. CDR3 in amino acids: CSALPDRGPQETQYF. The CDR3 nucleotides are TGCAGTGCCTTGCCAGACAGGGGGCCCCAAGAGACCCAGTACTTC.

DNA of the CDR3: TGTGCCAGCAGCTTGGCTTCCGCGGGAGGTGCCTACGAGCAGTACTTC. It translates to CASSLASAGGAYEQYF. The chain couples TRBV5-8 to TRBJ2-7, with 8 bases lining up with TRBD2. The V segment lost 0 bases and the J segment 2 bases; nucleotides outside the gene matches: 7. CDR1 and CDR2 (germline): SGHTS, YDEGEE. This CDR3 comprises 16 residues.

This clonotype was counted a few times. V is TRBV20-1 and J is TRBJ2-5; TRBD2 is a possible D gene (6 bases). The V and J ends lost 0 bases and 1 base respectively, with 9 bases between them. CDR1 DFQATT and CDR2 SNEGSKA come from the germline V gene (reference sequence). The CDR3 is made up of 14 amino acids. CDR3 nucleotides: TGCAGTGCTAGAGATCGGGGGTCCCAAGAGACCCAGTACTTC. Translating it yields CSARDRGSQETQYF.

A few counts support this clonotype. The rearrangement links TRBV5-1 to TRBJ2-2, with D unclear. This CDR3 has 14 residues. The germline V and J ends were trimmed by 6 bases and 1 base, with 10 bases remaining between them. From germline, CDR1 is SGHRS and CDR2 YFSETQ. CDR3 protein: CASIGQMNTGELFF. The CDR3 DNA is TGCGCCAGCATCGGGCAGATGAACACCGGGGAGCTGTTTTTT.

This clonotype was picked up a small number of times. This rearrangement joins TRBV19 to TRBJ1-5; 8 nucleotides line up with TRBD1. V dropped 9 bases and J dropped 4; count of bases not matched to a gene: 5. The CDR3 contains 13 residues. CDR1 LNHDA and CDR2 SQIVND come from the germline V gene (reference sequence). In DNA form, the CDR3 reads TGTGCCAGCCGACGACAGGGGAATCAGCCCCAGCATTTT. Translating it yields CASRRQGNQPQHF. Combining the CDR3 with reference TRBV19 and TRBJ1-5 gives the whole variable domain DGGITQSPKYLFRKEGQNVTLSCEQNLNHDAMYWYRQDPGQGLRLIYYSQIVNDFQKGDIAEGYSVSREKKESFPLTVTSAQKNPTAFYLCASRRQGNQPQHFGDGTRLSIL.

The table lists this clonotype with a few counts. This sequence joins TRBV20-1 and TRBJ1-5, with unresolved D. The CDR3 sequence is 13 residues long. Germline values: CDR1 DFQATT, CDR2 SNEGSKA (reference sequence). CDR3 nucleotide sequence: TGCAGCCTCGGCCCTCGTAGCAATCAGCCCCAGCATTTT. This translates into CSLGPRSNQPQHF.

The V and J genes are TRBV12-3 or TRBV12-4 and TRBJ2-1; D is undetermined. The CDR3 is 14 amino acids. V was pared by 7 bases and J by 2 bases, with 12 bases between. CDR3 coding DNA: TGTGCCAGCAAAAGCGAAAAACCCTACAATGAGCAGTTCTTC. Protein: CASKSEKPYNEQFF.

This clonotype was seen only a few times. The V call is TRBV20-1, the J call TRBJ2-1; 7 positions agree with TRBD1. Germline-derived CDR1 and CDR2 are DFQATT and SNEGSKA (reference sequence). V lost 4 bases and J lost 5; bases outside the gene matches: 11. CDR3 size: 15 residues. The CDR3 DNA reads TGCAGTGCTACCCGGGACAGCGTGAGGGACAATGAGCAGTTCTTC. Amino acid sequence: CSATRDSVRDNEQFF.

The chain has TRBV15 and TRBJ2-7, with 8 bases fitting TRBD1. The trim removed 3 bases at V and 3 bases at J, leaving 4 bases unmatched. Germline lookup yields CDR1 LNHNV and CDR2 YYDKDF (reference sequence). This CDR3 comprises 14 residues. The CDR3 is CATSRTGAGYEQYF. CDR3 DNA sequence: TGTGCCACCAGCAGGACAGGGGCGGGCTACGAGCAGTACTTC.

There are many counts of this clonotype. This chain uses TRBV3-1 with TRBJ2-1, with a possible D match to TRBD2 (6 bases). Trimming cost V 0 bases and J 7 bases, with 10 bases left between them. CDR1 and CDR2 (germline): LGHDT, YNNKEL (reference sequence). The CDR3 totals 14 residues. Written as DNA, the CDR3 is TGTGCCAGCAGCCAAGATCGGGAGATGAATGAGCAGTTCTTC. Translation gives CASSQDREMNEQFF.

This chain uses TRBV20-1 with TRBJ1-5; D unclear. Germline V lookup: CDR1 DFQATT, CDR2 SNEGSKA (reference sequence). This CDR3 spans 13 amino acids. Trimming stripped 3 bases from V and 5 bases from J, with 11 bases between. CDR3 region: CSASGLGYQPQHF. Here the CDR3 DNA reads TGCAGTGCTAGCGGTCTGGGCTATCAGCCCCAGCATTTT.

This clonotype was counted only a few times. V gene TRBV5-1 combines with J gene TRBJ2-7; 11 positions match TRBD2. The V segment lost 0 bases and the J segment 0 bases; nucleotides outside the gene matches: 14. CDR1 is SGHRS, CDR2 YFSETQ, per germline. This CDR3 is built from 20 residues. CDR3 sequence (DNA): TGCGCCAGCAGCTTGGTTCGTCTAGCGGGAGGTAGGGGCCTCTCCTACGAGCAGTACTTC. It codes for CASSLVRLAGGRGLSYEQYF.

This clonotype was counted a few times. The chain is built from TRBV10-3 and TRBJ1-5, with 8 bases lining up with TRBD1. V was clipped by 0 bases and J by 2 bases; unmatched bases: 6. CDR3 size: 17 residues. CDR1 is ENHRY, CDR2 SYGVKD, per germline. The DNA of the CDR3 is TGTGCCATCAGTGAGTCGTTCCCAGGGGGCGGCAATCAGCCCCAGCATTTT. This sequence encodes CAISESFPGGGNQPQHF.

The chain combines TRBV10-3 with TRBJ2-1; 11 bases are a match to TRBD2. Trimming cost V 6 bases and J 6 bases; bases outside gene matches: 4. The CDR3 spans 14 residues. The V gene's germline CDR1 is ENHRY and CDR2 SYGVKD. The CDR3 here is CAIRLAGGGNEQFF. The CDR3 coding sequence is TGTGCCATCAGGTTAGCGGGAGGGGGCAATGAGCAGTTCTTC.

The chain joins TRBV18 to TRBJ2-3; D perhaps matches TRBD2 (5 bases). Germline lookup yields CDR1 KGHSH and CDR2 LQKENI. CDR3 length: 14 amino acids. Trimming pared 1 base from V and 8 bases from J, leaving 13 bases between. The CDR3 DNA sequence: TGTGCCAGCTCACCACTACGGGGTGGAGGTACGCAGTATTTT. Its protein is CASSPLRGGGTQYF. The entire variable domain, with the rest obtained from reference TRBV18 and TRBJ2-3, is as follows: NAGVMQNPRHLVRRRGQEARLRCSPMKGHSHVYWYRQLPEEGLKFMVYLQKENIIDESGMPKERFSAEFPKEGPSILRIQQVVRGDSAAYFCASSPLRGGGTQYFGPGTRLTVL.

This clonotype was seen a handful of times. The rearrangement joins TRBV2 to TRBJ2-1; 7 bases match TRBD2. The CDR3 consists of 16 residues. Germline V gives CDR1 SNHLY, CDR2 FYNNEI. The trim removed 4 bases at V and 4 bases at J, leaving 10 bases unmatched. The DNA for the CDR3 is TGTGCCAGCAGTGGTAGAAAAGCCGGGGGGTACAATGAGCAGTTCTTC. This encodes CASSGRKAGGYNEQFF.

There are a few counts of this clonotype. J is TRBJ1-2 and V is TRBV3-1; 7 nucleotides align to TRBD1. CDR1 is LGHDT and CDR2 is YNNKEL in the germline V gene (reference sequence). This CDR3 spans 15 amino acids. Losses at the gene ends were 4 bases for V and 4 bases for J; bases not matched to a gene: 9. CDR3 sequence: CASSPGDRVGYGYTF. The DNA for the CDR3 is TGTGCCAGCAGCCCCGGAGACAGGGTTGGCTATGGCTACACCTTC.

V gene TRBV5-1 combines with J gene TRBJ2-5; a weak D match, TRBD2 (6 bases). V was clipped by 4 bases and J by 11 bases, with 24 bases between them. The CDR3 spans 15 residues. Germline CDR1 SGHRS, CDR2 YFSETQ. The DNA of the CDR3 is TGCGCCAGCAGCCTTTTTGCGGGAATGTACAATGAGCAGTACTTC. It is translated as CASSLFAGMYNEQYF.

The chain couples TRBV15 to TRBJ2-4, with TRBD2 identical over 7 bases. J lost 13 bases, V lost 1 base, and 31 bases had no gene match. In germline, CDR1 is LNHNV, CDR2 YYDKDF (reference sequence). This CDR3 comprises 21 residues. CDR3 amino acids: CATSRVFGGSSYLSSYNEQYF. The CDR3, as DNA: TGTGCCACCAGCAGAGTATTTGGCGGGAGTTCGTACCTTAGCTCCTACAATGAGCAGTACTTC. The full variable domain, its missing parts supplied by reference TRBV15 and TRBJ2-4, is DAMVIQNPRYQVTQFGKPVTLSCSQTLNHNVMYWYQQKSSQAPKLLFHYYDKDFNNEADTPDNFQSRRPNTSFCFLDIRSPGLGDTAMYLCATSRVFGGSSYLSSYNEQYFGAGTRLSVL.

The CDR3 protein is CASSRSSIEQYF. For the CDR3, the DNA is TGTGCCAGCAGCCGAAGTTCCATTGAGCAGTACTTC. V gene TRBV3-1 combines with J gene TRBJ2-5; the D is unclear. Trimming removed 4 bases from V and 11 bases from J, with 14 bases in between. The CDR3 runs to 12 residues. Looked up from germline, CDR1 is LGHDT and CDR2 is YNNKEL (reference sequence).